This T cell receptor beta chain was profiled in a study of Ad26.COV2.S vaccination and SARS-CoV-2 variants. Across the whole study: The donor was enrolled in the Ad26.COV2.S arm of the COV1001 trial.

A few counts support this clone. Antigen specificity is unknown. General study results and limits: Spike-specific TCR breadth was greater after Ad26.COV2.S than placebo. Substantial breadth was reportedly displayed by spike-specific CD8+ and CD4+ T cell responses after vaccination. Breadth of non-spike TCRs did not differ between vaccinees and placebo recipients.

Treatment reported: 15 to 20 received Ad26.COV2.S at low or high dose, single or two shots; five or six received placebo; per-sample allocation not given. Following the first vaccine or placebo injection, samples were taken on day 63. Trimming removed 6 bases from V and 7 bases from J; junction bases left unmatched: 11. The CDR3 is made up of 15 amino acids. In germline, CDR1 is MNHEY, CDR2 SVGEGT. This table comes from immunoSEQ multiplex PCR, and its TCRdb copy is limited to in-frame clones, with some not included. Found here are about 420,000 clones, 70% to 90% of them singletons; the top ten hold 3.5% to 4%.

The sequence came from a person aged 18-60 years who received the Ad26.COV2.S COVID-19 vaccine or a placebo. This rearrangement joins TRBV6-2 or TRBV6-3 to TRBJ2-2; 7 nucleotides align to TRBD2. Sequencing used peripheral blood, obtained in a trial of Ad26.COV2.S vaccine versus placebo. For the CDR3, the DNA is TGTGCCAGCAGCCCCGTGGGAGGGATTGGCGGGGAGCTGTTTTTT. The encoded protein is CASSPVGGIGGELFF.